This TCR beta chain was captured by sequencing in a study of cytomegalovirus exposure and HLA in healthy donors. The CDR3 totals 12 residues. The germline CDR1 and CDR2 sequences are ENHRY and SYGVKD. V gave up 3 bases and J gave up 7 bases, with 10 bases separating them. This PCR relied on a set of 60 Vbeta primers and 13 Jbeta primers. The assay was immunoSEQ multiplex PCR, and TCRdb's table has in-frame clones only and misses some. The repertoire consists of 150,000 to 200,000 clones, with approximately 81% occurring once and the leading ten covering roughly 2.2%. This clonotype was obtained from a man aged 18 to 29 in good health and CMV-seropositive. Material for sequencing was PBMCs. The chain employs TRBV10-3 and TRBJ2-7; D gene ambiguous. The CDR3 region has the DNA TGTGCCATCAGTGACCCCTCTTTGGAGCAGTACTTC. It encodes CAISDPSLEQYF.